The 31 T cell receptor beta chains reported below all come from one sample, sequenced in a study of graft-versus-host responses after intestinal transplantation. Antigens of these TCRs are unknown. The repertoire was sequenced with immunoSEQ multiplex PCR; TCRdb's copy has only in-frame clones and lacks some. The table includes approximately 80,000 clones, 70% to 90% detected once. Sequences were derived from unstimulated CD4+ T cells sorted from spleen or lymph node cells, sampled before intestinal transplant. The receptors derive from a human donor who received an intestinal transplant.

The rearrangement uses TRBV18 and TRBJ2-2; TRBD2 matches 9 bases. After removal of 4 bases from V and 1 base from J, the junction contained 7 bases not matched to a gene. The CDR3 extends over 17 amino acids. Germline V gives CDR1 KGHSH, CDR2 LQKENI. The CDR3 sequence: CASSQRETSGNTGELFF. The CDR3 DNA follows: TGTGCCAGCTCACAACGAGAGACTAGCGGGAACACCGGGGAGCTGTTTTTT.

This clone showed up just once. This sequence joins TRBV10-1 and TRBJ1-5; tentative D call: TRBD1 (6 bases). Trimming cost V 2 bases and J 15 bases, with 20 bases left between them. The CDR3 consists of 14 residues. Germline assignment: CDR1 WNHNN and CDR2 SYGVQD (reference sequence). The CDR3 here is CASSEGEQGSFSHF. CDR3 DNA: TGCGCCAGCAGTGAGGGTGAACAGGGTTCGTTTTCGCATTTT.

This chain links TRBV28 with TRBJ1-5; D not resolved. V lost 2 bases to trimming and J lost 4 bases, with 6 bases between them. This CDR3 comprises 13 residues. The germline gives CDR1 MDHEN, CDR2 SYDVKM. In DNA, the CDR3 is TGTGCCAGCAGTTTAGTCCGGAATCAGCCCCAGCATTTT. Its protein product is CASSLVRNQPQHF.

V gene TRBV25-1 combines with J gene TRBJ2-7, with no clear D. Trimming stripped 6 bases from V and 0 bases from J, with 6 bases between. The CDR3 runs to 12 residues. CDR1 and CDR2 (germline): MGHDK, SYGVNS. CDR3 residues: CASSLVSYEQYF. In nucleotides, the CDR3 is TGTGCCAGCAGCCTTGTCTCCTACGAGCAGTACTTC.

The V gene is TRBV28, the J gene TRBJ1-2, with a possible D match to TRBD1 (6 bases). V was cut by 5 bases and J by 4 bases, with 14 bases left in between. Per germline, CDR1 MDHEN and CDR2 SYDVKM. This CDR3 region has 14 residues. CDR3 coding DNA: TGTGCCAGCAGTGCTATCGTGGGGGCCTATGGCTACACCTTC. It encodes CASSAIVGAYGYTF.

The genes are TRBV5-1 and TRBJ1-5; 9 bases map to TRBD1. Unmatched junction bases numbered 4, after V lost 0 bases and J lost 6 bases. The germline CDR1 and CDR2 sequences are SGHRS and YFSETQ. This CDR3 is built from 15 residues. The CDR3 here is CASSLDRGQGQPQHF. Written as DNA, the CDR3 is TGCGCCAGCAGCTTGGACAGGGGGCAAGGTCAGCCCCAGCATTTT.

The chain has TRBV29-1 and TRBJ2-7; TRBD2 matches 8 bases. CDR1 SQVTM and CDR2 ANQGSEA come from the germline V gene. This CDR3 has 13 amino acids. The junction had 6 bases not matched to a gene; V was cut back by 7 bases and J by 1 base. In nucleotides, the CDR3 is TGCAGCGCCCGCGGGACTAGGTCCTACGAGCAGTACTTC. Amino acid sequence: CSARGTRSYEQYF.

The chain links TRBV30 to TRBJ2-2; 10 nucleotides match TRBD1. Germline V CDR1 and CDR2: GTSNPN, SVGIG (reference sequence). The CDR3 extends over 15 amino acids. V dropped 4 bases and J dropped 5; count of bases not matched to a gene: 7. CDR3 sequence (DNA): TGTGCCTGGATCCCTCGACAGGGGGCGACCGGGGAGCTGTTTTTT. Translation: CAWIPRQGATGELFF.

This sequence joins TRBV19 and TRBJ1-4; 7 nucleotides agree with TRBD1. The length of the CDR3 is 14 residues. Germline V gene lookup returns CDR1 LNHDA and CDR2 SQIVND (reference sequence). Trimming removed 3 bases from V and 3 bases from J; junction bases left unmatched: 1. As DNA, the CDR3 is TGTGCCAGTAGTATCCAGGGGGCTAATGAAAAACTGTTTTTT. It is translated as CASSIQGANEKLFF.

V usage is TRBV5-8 and J usage is TRBJ1-5; D uncertain. There are 15 residues in the CDR3. CDR1 and CDR2 from the germline V gene are SGHTS and YDEGEE. V shed 2 bases and J shed 4 bases, with 13 bases lying between them. CDR3 amino acids: CASSLRERTNQPQHF. CDR3 nucleotides: TGTGCCAGCAGCTTACGTGAGCGGACGAATCAGCCCCAGCATTTT.

This chain uses TRBV29-1 with TRBJ2-7; D is unclear. The V and J ends lost 4 bases and 4 bases respectively, with 20 bases between them. Germline V CDR1 and CDR2: SQVTM, ANQGSEA. The CDR3 has 15 amino acids. CDR3 DNA: TGCAGCGTTGCAAGGAGATTACGGAATGGGTACGAGCAGTACTTC. It yields the protein CSVARRLRNGYEQYF.

This rearrangement joins TRBV18 to TRBJ1-1; tentative D call: TRBD1 (5 bases). The CDR3 is 14 residues long. Trimming pared 4 bases from V and 1 base from J, leaving 10 bases between. The germline CDR1 and CDR2 sequences are KGHSH and LQKENI. CDR3 DNA sequence: TGTGCCAGCTCACAGATAGACAGGAACACTGAAGCTTTCTTT. It codes for CASSQIDRNTEAFF.

The chain has TRBV28 and TRBJ1-2, with 7 bases lining up with TRBD1. V trimming: 6 bases; J trimming: 5 bases; junction bases outside the gene matches: 6. This CDR3 contains 13 residues. Per germline, CDR1 MDHEN and CDR2 SYDVKM. The CDR3: CASSLQGVYGYTF. DNA for the CDR3: TGTGCCAGCAGCCTCCAGGGGGTTTATGGCTACACCTTC.

This CDR3 reads CASSYTAGGGTDTQYF. Here the CDR3 DNA reads TGTGCCAGCAGTTACACCGCGGGGGGAGGCACAGATACGCAGTATTTT. The V and J genes are TRBV6-6 and TRBJ2-3, with TRBD2 matching over 8 bases. In germline, CDR1 is MNHNY, CDR2 SVGAGI (reference sequence). Trimming took 2 bases from V and 1 from J; bases not matched to a gene: 5. The CDR3 totals 16 residues.

The rearrangement links TRBV5-1 to TRBJ2-2; D remains unclear. Germline V CDR1 and CDR2: SGHRS, YFSETQ. V lost 2 bases and J lost 0, with 8 bases in between. The CDR3 spans 15 residues. CDR3 loop: CASSFSSPNTGELFF. In DNA, the CDR3 is TGCGCCAGCAGCTTTTCGAGCCCGAACACCGGGGAGCTGTTTTTT. Full variable domain (rest looked up from reference TRBV5-1 and TRBJ2-2): KAGVTQTPRYLIKTRGQQVTLSCSPISGHRSVSWYQQTPGQGLQFLFEYFSETQRNKGNFPGRFSGRQFSNSRSEMNVSTLELGDSALYLCASSFSSPNTGELFFGEGSRLTVL.

The V call is TRBV28, the J call TRBJ1-2; 12 nucleotides line up with TRBD1. The CDR3 runs to 13 residues. Trimming cost V 7 bases and J 7 bases; bases outside gene matches: 4. Germline lookup yields CDR1 MDHEN and CDR2 SYDVKM. CDR3 sequence reads: CASNRDRGLGYTF. In DNA, the CDR3 is TGTGCCAGCAACCGGGACAGGGGGCTTGGCTACACCTTC.

This chain uses TRBV29-1 with TRBJ2-7; 7 bases match TRBD2. Germline values: CDR1 SQVTM, CDR2 ANQGSEA. J lost 4 bases, V lost 1 base, and 4 bases had no gene match. The CDR3 consists of 13 residues. This chain's CDR3 is CSVEGQGGYEQYF. DNA for the CDR3: TGCAGCGTTGAAGGTCAGGGAGGGTACGAGCAGTACTTC.

CDR3 nucleotide sequence: TGTGCCAGCAGCATTCTAGGACAGGGTGTTGGAGATACGCAGTATTTT. Translating gives CASSILGQGVGDTQYF. J is TRBJ2-3 and V is TRBV5-6; 8 bases match TRBD1. V lost 4 bases and J lost 5; bases outside the gene matches: 12. Germline lookup yields CDR1 SGHDT and CDR2 YYEEEE. The length of the CDR3 is 16 residues.

This clone was counted only a few times. This sequence joins TRBV18 and TRBJ1-3; 7 nucleotides line up with TRBD1. In germline, CDR1 is KGHSH, CDR2 LQKENI. V trimming: 3 bases; J trimming: 4 bases; junction bases outside the gene matches: 6. The CDR3 has 15 residues. In nucleotides, the CDR3 is TGTGCCAGCTCACCCGCGACAGGGCCAGGAAACACCATATATTTT. It codes for CASSPATGPGNTIYF.

This chain joins TRBV2 and TRBJ1-5; 7 bases are shared with TRBD1. In germline, CDR1 is SNHLY, CDR2 FYNNEI. This CDR3 region has 16 residues. V lost 6 bases, J lost 4 bases, and 12 bases stayed unmatched. CDR3 bases: TGTGCCAGCAGCGCTGTCCGGCACAGGGGTAATCAGCCCCAGCATTTT. It encodes CASSAVRHRGNQPQHF.

This clone was found once. The chain has TRBV28 and TRBJ2-2; 7 bases line up with TRBD2. This CDR3 has 15 residues. V lost 5 bases, J lost 4 bases, and 7 bases stayed unmatched. CDR1 and CDR2 (germline): MDHEN, SYDVKM. Here the CDR3 reads CASSPQRGGTGELFF. CDR3 nucleotide sequence: TGTGCCAGCAGTCCCCAGCGGGGCGGCACCGGGGAGCTGTTTTTT.

The V gene is TRBV7-2, the J gene TRBJ2-2; TRBD2 might be the D (6 bases). Germline V lookup: CDR1 SGHTA, CDR2 FQGNSA. The V end lost 1 base, the J end lost 6 bases, and 9 bases lay between the germline ends. This CDR3 contains 14 residues. CDR3 DNA: TGTGCCAGCAGCTTAGGGAGCGGGTCCGGGGAGCTGTTTTTT. This translates into CASSLGSGSGELFF. The whole variable domain, filled in from reference TRBV7-2 and TRBJ2-2, reads GAGVSQSPSNKVTEKGKDVELRCDPISGHTALYWYRQSLGQGLEFLIYFQGNSAPDKSGLPSDRFSAERTGGSVSTLTIQRTQQEDSAVYLCASSLGSGSGELFFGEGSRLTVL.

This clone has only one observation. V is TRBV7-2 and J is TRBJ2-5; TRBD2 is a possible D gene (6 bases). The CDR3 has 15 residues. The germline CDR1 and CDR2 sequences are SGHTA and FQGNSA. V lost 2 bases to trimming and J lost 4 bases, with 14 bases between them. The CDR3 spells CASSLTPGSGETQYF. For the CDR3, the DNA is TGTGCCAGCAGCTTAACCCCCGGGAGCGGAGAGACCCAGTACTTC. The complete variable domain, with remaining parts taken from reference TRBV7-2 and TRBJ2-5, reads GAGVSQSPSNKVTEKGKDVELRCDPISGHTALYWYRQSLGQGLEFLIYFQGNSAPDKSGLPSDRFSAERTGGSVSTLTIQRTQQEDSAVYLCASSLTPGSGETQYFGPGTRLLVL.

For the CDR3, the DNA is TGTGCCAGCAGGGGAGAGGGGGCAGCTGGCTACACCTTC. Its protein is CASRGEGAAGYTF. The chain links TRBV5-4 to TRBJ1-2, with 7 bases lining up with TRBD1. Germline CDR1 reads SGHNT; CDR2 reads YYREEE (reference sequence). Trimming took 5 bases from V and 7 from J; bases not matched to a gene: 8. This CDR3 has 13 residues.

The J gene is TRBJ2-1, the V gene TRBV5-6, with 7 bases fitting TRBD2. Germline V CDR1 and CDR2: SGHDT, YYEEEE. Losses at the gene ends were 0 bases for V and 6 bases for J; bases not matched to a gene: 6. CDR3 size: 15 residues. The CDR3 DNA is TGTGCCAGCAGCTTGGGACTAGCAACAGGCAATGAGCAGTTCTTC. Its translation is CASSLGLATGNEQFF.

This rearrangement joins TRBV7-9 to TRBJ2-3; D remains unclear. The CDR3 has 13 amino acids. Germline V gives CDR1 SEHNR, CDR2 FQNEAQ (reference sequence). V lost 5 bases to trimming and J lost 6 bases, with 12 bases between them. The CDR3 reads CASSLPAADTQYF. The CDR3, as DNA: TGTGCCAGCAGCCTCCCCGCGGCGGATACGCAGTATTTT. Based on the CDR3 plus reference TRBV7-9 and TRBJ2-3, the full variable domain is DTGVSQNPRHKITKRGQNVTFRCDPISEHNRLYWYRQTLGQGPEFLTYFQNEAQLEKSRLLSDRFSAERPKGSFSTLEIQRTEQGDSAMYLCASSLPAADTQYFGPGTRLTVL.

V is TRBV19 and J is TRBJ2-2, with 9 bases matching TRBD1. CDR1 and CDR2 from the germline V gene are LNHDA and SQIVND (reference sequence). CDR3 length equals 15 residues. Trimming at V came to 5 bases and at J to 6 bases, leaving 7 bases not matched to a gene. CDR3 loop: CASSPIGQGSGELFF. In DNA, the CDR3 is TGTGCCAGTAGTCCAATCGGACAGGGGTCCGGGGAGCTGTTTTTT.

The gene calls are TRBV2 and TRBJ1-4; 7 bases are a match to TRBD1. V was pared by 6 bases and J by 0 bases, with 10 bases of the junction left unmatched. Germline-derived CDR1 and CDR2 are SNHLY and FYNNEI. The CDR3 covers 17 residues. CDR3 loop: CASRPGGQRATNEKLFF. The CDR3 coding sequence is TGTGCCAGCAGACCTGGGGGACAGAGAGCAACTAATGAAAAACTGTTTTTT.

The rearrangement uses TRBV5-1 and TRBJ2-7; D perhaps matches TRBD2 (6 bases). CDR1 and CDR2 from the germline V gene are SGHRS and YFSETQ. The CDR3 is 16 amino acids. The V end lost 0 bases, the J end lost 3 bases, and 16 bases lay between the germline ends. The CDR3 region has the DNA TGCGCCAGCAGCTTGGTCAGTGTCGGGGGAGGCTACGAGCAGTACTTC. Amino acid sequence: CASSLVSVGGGYEQYF.

The V and J genes are TRBV18 and TRBJ2-7; 8 bases line up with TRBD2. With V trimmed by 5 bases and J by 13 bases, 13 bases remained unmatched. The CDR3 totals 13 residues. Germline values: CDR1 KGHSH, CDR2 LQKENI. CDR3 nucleotides: TGTGCCAGCTCAGCCAGCGGGAGCTCTTTTTTCTACTTC. It specifies CASSASGSSFFYF.

This chain joins TRBV5-4 and TRBJ1-6; D is ambiguous. V gave up 3 bases and J gave up 4 bases, with 11 bases separating them. Germline lookup yields CDR1 SGHNT and CDR2 YYREEE (reference sequence). The CDR3 runs to 15 residues. The CDR3 reads CASSSTPDYNSPLHF. The CDR3 DNA is TGTGCCAGCAGCTCGACACCGGATTATAATTCACCCCTCCACTTT.